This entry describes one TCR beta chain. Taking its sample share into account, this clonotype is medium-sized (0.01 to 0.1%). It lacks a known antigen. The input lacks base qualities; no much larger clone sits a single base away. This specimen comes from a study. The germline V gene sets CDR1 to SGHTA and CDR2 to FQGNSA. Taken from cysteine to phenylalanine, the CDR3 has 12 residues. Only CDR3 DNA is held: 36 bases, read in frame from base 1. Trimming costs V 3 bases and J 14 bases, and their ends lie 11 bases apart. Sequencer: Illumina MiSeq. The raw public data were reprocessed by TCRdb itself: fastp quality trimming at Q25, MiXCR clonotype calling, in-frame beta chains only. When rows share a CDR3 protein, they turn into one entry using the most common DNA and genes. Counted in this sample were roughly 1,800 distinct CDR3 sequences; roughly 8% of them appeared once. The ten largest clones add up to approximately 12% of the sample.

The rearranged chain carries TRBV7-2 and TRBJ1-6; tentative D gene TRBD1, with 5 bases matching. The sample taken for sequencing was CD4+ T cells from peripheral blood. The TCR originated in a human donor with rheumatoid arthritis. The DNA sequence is TGTGCCAGCAGCTTGGACAACTTTTCCCTCCACTTT. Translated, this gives CASSLDNFSLHF.